This T cell receptor (beta chain) is from a study of metastatic and nonmetastatic thyroid tumors. This clone is termed medium-sized (0.01 to 0.1%). CDR3 size: 13 residues. Per the germline V gene, CDR1 is MNHNS and CDR2 is SASEGT. Losses at the gene ends were 11 bases for V and 5 bases for J; bases not matched to a gene: 11. TCRdb re-analyzed the PCR reads using MiXCR. The sample shows tens of thousands of clones, about 12% of them seen only once. Thyroid surgery was preceded by no treatment in any patient. This clonotype was sampled from a male donor with papillary thyroid cancer or a benign thyroid nodule (not recorded which). Some clones in this sample may be carry-over from other donors' samples. The specimen was blood. This rearrangement joins TRBV6-1 to TRBJ2-7, with 8 positions matching TRBD2. The CDR3 coding sequence is TGTGCCTTCGGGGGGGAGGGACGCGACGAGCAGTACTTC. The encoded protein is CAFGGEGRDEQYF.